This entry lists 9 T cell receptor beta chains sequenced from one sample in a study of T cells in Graves' hyperthyroidism and ophthalmopathy. Authors of the study amplified TCR beta CDR3 regions from RNA transcripts. TCR CDR3 regions were first amplified by RT-PCR with HTBI primers. TCRdb re-called the multiplex PCR reads through MiXCR, storing one row per CDR3 protein. The sample holds hundreds of thousands of distinct CDR3 sequences, around 16% seen once. Sequences were obtained from blood. The receptors were gathered from a young woman with Graves' hyperthyroidism.

The chain uses TRBV7-8 and TRBJ1-2; tentatively, D is TRBD1 (5 bases). The CDR3 covers 16 residues. The germline CDR1 and CDR2 sequences are SGHVS and FQNEAQ. V was shortened by 5 bases and J by 6 bases, with 22 bases between the two germline ends. The chain's CDR3 is CASSPISDRFLNGYTF. The CDR3 DNA is TGTGCCAGCAGCCCGATATCCGACAGATTTTTAAATGGCTACACCTTC. The variable domain in full, completed from reference TRBV7-8 and TRBJ1-2, reads GAGVSQSPRYKVAKRGQDVALRCDPISGHVSLFWYQQALGQGPEFLTYFQNEAQLDKSGLPSDRFFAERPEGSVSTLKIQRTQQEDSAVYLCASSPISDRFLNGYTFGSGTRLTVV.

This clonotype was counted ten times or more. The gene calls are TRBV6-2 or TRBV6-3 and TRBJ2-5; TRBD2 matches 11 bases. The ends lost 6 bases at V and 5 bases at J; junction bases unmatched: 5. This CDR3 has 14 amino acids. CDR1 and CDR2 (germline): MNHEY, SVGEGT. The CDR3: CASSPSGGWETQYF. CDR3 nucleotides: TGTGCCAGCAGCCCTAGCGGGGGGTGGGAGACCCAGTACTTC.

This clonotype occurred many times. V is TRBV2 and J is TRBJ2-3; possibly TRBD2 for D (6 bases). The CDR3 is made up of 16 amino acids. From germline, CDR1 is SNHLY and CDR2 FYNNEI. The germline V and J ends were trimmed by 1 base and 0 bases, with 11 bases remaining between them. The CDR3 loop is CASSEEGTVSTDTQYF. In nucleotides, the CDR3 is TGTGCCAGCAGTGAAGAAGGGACTGTGAGCACAGATACGCAGTATTTT.

The chain employs TRBV5-6 and TRBJ2-1; TRBD2 agrees at 15 bases. CDR1 and CDR2 from the germline V gene are SGHDT and YYEEEE. There are 19 residues in the CDR3. The V gene end was trimmed by 7 bases and the J gene end by 3 bases; junction bases not matched to a gene: 14. CDR3 sequence (DNA): TGTGCCAGCTTTATGTGGAGGGGACTAGCGGGAGGTTTCTACAATGAGCAGTTCTTC. Translated, it gives CASFMWRGLAGGFYNEQFF.

Many counts were recorded for this clonotype. The chain carries TRBV12-3 or TRBV12-4 and TRBJ2-3, with no clear D. The germline V and J ends were trimmed by 5 bases and 2 bases, with 11 bases remaining between them. The length of the CDR3 is 14 residues. The CDR3 protein is CASSLIGDTDTQYF. The CDR3 DNA follows: TGTGCCAGCAGTCTAATTGGGGACACAGATACGCAGTATTTT.

This clonotype was counted ten times or more. This rearrangement joins TRBV6-1 to TRBJ1-5; 10 nucleotides match TRBD1. The CDR3 totals 15 residues. Germline V gene sequence: CDR1 MNHNS, CDR2 SASEGT. V was pared by 6 bases and J by 6 bases, with 8 bases of the junction left unmatched. As DNA, the CDR3 is TGTGCCAGCAGGGACTCGGGACAGGGGATTCAGCCCCAGCATTTT. It yields the protein CASRDSGQGIQPQHF.

The sample holds many counts of this clonotype. The chain uses TRBV5-4 and TRBJ2-5; 10 nucleotides align to TRBD1. V lost 4 bases to trimming and J lost 12 bases; unmatched junction nucleotides: 21. Germline CDR1 SGHNT, CDR2 YYREEE (reference sequence). The CDR3 is 17 amino acids. The CDR3: CASSDGVEGDRGPWEYF. CDR3 sequence (DNA): TGTGCCAGCAGCGACGGGGTGGAGGGGGACAGGGGTCCCTGGGAGTACTTC.

This clonotype has only a few counts. The V gene is TRBV9, the J gene TRBJ2-3; TRBD2 aligns across 7 bases. The germline gives CDR1 SGDLS, CDR2 YYNGEE. The ends lost 0 bases at V and 0 bases at J; junction bases unmatched: 16. The CDR3 is 20 residues long. CDR3 in amino acids: CASSVDSGRSPLWSTDTQYF. CDR3 in DNA: TGTGCCAGCAGCGTAGATAGCGGGCGGTCGCCCTTATGGAGCACAGATACGCAGTATTTT.

This clonotype was seen repeatedly, ten times or more. V usage is TRBV7-6 and J usage is TRBJ2-3; the match to TRBD1 covers 8 bases. Trimming cost V 5 bases and J 4 bases; bases outside gene matches: 14. Germline values: CDR1 SGHVS, CDR2 FNYEAQ. The CDR3 runs to 17 residues. The chain's CDR3 is CASSPISGGSSADTQYF. The CDR3 DNA follows: TGTGCCAGCAGCCCCATATCAGGGGGCTCAAGCGCAGATACGCAGTATTTT.